The TCR beta chain described here comes from a study of human T cells and chemical hapten exposure. Time point reported: pre-sensitization, week 0. As for treatment: therapeutic diphenylcyclopropenone sensitization with weekly scalp DPC. Patients had alopecia, were aged 18 to 70, and were not pregnant. In the study's own analysis: Sampled TCR counts reached a median of 95,638 per sample, with values ranging from roughly 20,000 to 700,000. A single record per CDR3 protein comes from TCRdb applying MiXCR to the RACE reads. Here the V and J calls rest on TCRdb's processing, not on the authors' analysis. Of 50,000 to 65,000 distinct CDR3 sequences listed, approximately 8.8% were seen once; the top ten hold 14%. This clonotype was seen at least ten times. The CDR3 sequence is 11 residues long. Deletions cut 5 bases from V and 6 bases from J, with 7 bases between. Per the germline V gene, CDR1 is SGHAT and CDR2 is FQNNGV.

The sample in question was whole blood, obtained in connection with sensitization to the hapten diphenylcyclopropenone (DPC). The rearrangement joins TRBV11-2 to TRBJ1-1; D not certain. The receptor was isolated from a woman between 35 and 50 years old with alopecia areata. Some clones in this sample may be carry-over from other donors' samples. DNA for the CDR3: TGTGCCAGCAGCCTAGCCGCTGAAGCTTTCTTT. It translates to CASSLAAEAFF.